The 22 T cell receptor beta chains in this list originate from one sample, sequenced in a study of shared clonotypes between healthy human individuals. This table comes from immunoSEQ multiplex PCR, and its TCRdb copy is limited to in-frame clones, with some not included. Among some 2.1 million clones, 90% to 95% were seen once, and the ten largest hold under 2%. Naive CD8 isolation took CD45RO-negative cells positively selected for CCR7 and excluded terminally differentiated effector memory CD45RA+ cells. Sample: naive CD8+ T cells from PBMCs. The receptors shown here come from a man aged 18 to 35 in good health. Some clones in this sample may be carry-over from other donors' samples.

The chain couples TRBV11-2 to TRBJ2-7; D is perhaps TRBD2 (6 bases). Germline loops: CDR1 SGHAT, CDR2 FQNNGV. This CDR3 contains 16 residues. The V and J ends lost 4 bases and 1 base respectively, with 17 bases between them. CDR3 sequence reads: CASSSPGGTDSYEQYF. The CDR3 nucleotides are TGTGCCAGCAGCTCCCCCGGCGGGACCGATTCCTACGAGCAGTACTTC.

The rearrangement uses TRBV11-2 and TRBJ1-3; 8 bases fit TRBD1. The CDR3 runs 16 residues. Trimming took 6 bases from V and 2 from J; bases not matched to a gene: 9. Germline V gene lookup returns CDR1 SGHAT and CDR2 FQNNGV. CDR3 sequence (DNA): TGTGCCAGCAGGACTTTGACAGGGGAACCTGGAAACACCATATATTTT. It specifies CASRTLTGEPGNTIYF.

The chain is built from TRBV19 and TRBJ2-1; D not certain. Germline values: CDR1 LNHDA, CDR2 SQIVND (reference sequence). The V end was cut by 1 base, the J end by 7 bases, with 8 bases between. The CDR3 is 13 residues long. This CDR3 is CASSIATQNEQFF. CDR3 coding DNA: TGTGCCAGTAGTATAGCAACCCAGAATGAGCAGTTCTTC.

This clone was observed a single time. The chain has TRBV30 and TRBJ2-7; perhaps D is TRBD1 or TRBD2 (5 bases each). This CDR3 has 13 amino acids. Germline V lookup: CDR1 GTSNPN, CDR2 SVGIG (reference sequence). V gave up 1 base and J gave up 2 bases, with 9 bases separating them. CDR3 protein: CAWSGGDPYEQYF. CDR3 sequence (DNA): TGTGCCTGGAGTGGAGGGGATCCCTACGAGCAGTACTTC.

The chain carries TRBV4-3 and TRBJ2-1, with TRBD2 matching over 8 bases. CDR3 length: 16 residues. Losses at the gene ends were 1 base for V and 3 bases for J; bases not matched to a gene: 5. Germline CDR1 is LGHNA and CDR2 is YSLEER. The DNA of the CDR3 is TGCGCCAGCAGCCAAGCCCGACTAGCGAACTACAATGAGCAGTTCTTC. Translated: CASSQARLANYNEQFF.

The V call is TRBV19, the J call TRBJ2-6; 7 positions agree with TRBD1. CDR1 is LNHDA, CDR2 SQIVND, per germline (reference sequence). The CDR3 consists of 17 residues. J lost 0 bases, V lost 3 bases, and 5 bases had no gene match. The CDR3 here is CASSIRDRYSGANVLTF. The CDR3 DNA sequence: TGTGCCAGTAGTATTAGGGACAGATACTCTGGGGCCAACGTCCTGACTTTC.

The chain couples TRBV30 to TRBJ2-1; D is perhaps TRBD2 (5 bases). Trimming took off 3 bases at V and 3 bases at J, with 12 bases between the two ends. The V gene's germline CDR1 is GTSNPN and CDR2 SVGIG (reference sequence). This CDR3 is 14 amino acids long. CDR3 region: CAWSGIANYNEQFF. CDR3 DNA sequence: TGTGCCTGGAGCGGGATCGCGAACTACAATGAGCAGTTCTTC.

The chain joins TRBV11-2 to TRBJ2-7; D is undetermined. Germline CDR1 is SGHAT and CDR2 is FQNNGV. There are 15 residues in the CDR3. Trimming cost V 3 bases and J 3 bases, with 15 bases left between them. The CDR3 sequence is CASSLVESPVYEQYF. The DNA for the CDR3 is TGTGCCAGCAGCTTGGTTGAATCCCCGGTCTACGAGCAGTACTTC.

V and J are TRBV5-8 and TRBJ2-5, with D tentatively TRBD1 (6 bases). CDR1 and CDR2 (germline): SGHTS, YDEGEE. V lost 4 bases and J 5 bases, leaving 15 bases between the germline ends. The length of the CDR3 is 14 residues. CDR3 in DNA: TGTGCCAGCAGCAAAACCAGGGGCCGGGAGACCCAGTACTTC. It translates to CASSKTRGRETQYF.

The chain has TRBV13 and TRBJ2-1; D is uncertain. The germline gives CDR1 PRHDT, CDR2 FYEKMQ (reference sequence). The CDR3 sequence is 15 residues long. The V end was cut by 5 bases, the J end by 0 bases, with 11 bases between. CDR3 in amino acids: CASSPLLGSYNEQFF. The CDR3 DNA is TGTGCCAGCAGCCCTTTATTGGGCTCCTACAATGAGCAGTTCTTC.

V and J are TRBV4-1 and TRBJ2-3, with D maybe TRBD2 (7 bases). V was clipped by 0 bases and J by 5 bases, with 15 bases between them. CDR3 size: 16 residues. From germline, CDR1 is MGHRA and CDR2 YSYEKL. CDR3: CASSQDMGGLEDTQYF. The DNA for the CDR3 is TGCGCCAGCAGCCAAGATATGGGGGGGCTGGAAGATACGCAGTATTTT.

The V gene is TRBV5-1, the J gene TRBJ2-2, with 9 positions matching TRBD1. After removal of 3 bases from V and 7 bases from J, the junction contained 4 bases not matched to a gene. Germline V gives CDR1 SGHRS, CDR2 YFSETQ. The CDR3 is made up of 14 amino acids. DNA for the CDR3: TGCGCCAGCAGCTATGGGACAGGGCACGGGGAGCTGTTTTTT. Translating gives CASSYGTGHGELFF.

V gene TRBV9 combines with J gene TRBJ1-1; 12 bases match TRBD1. This CDR3 has 16 amino acids. Germline assignment: CDR1 SGDLS and CDR2 YYNGEE. With V trimmed by 5 bases and J by 4 bases, 9 bases remained unmatched. CDR3 nucleotide sequence: TGTGCCAGCAGTTCCGGGACAGGGGGCCAGATCACTGAAGCTTTCTTT. Amino acid sequence: CASSSGTGGQITEAFF.

The chain has TRBV7-2 and TRBJ2-1, with 9 positions matching TRBD1. The CDR3 is made up of 15 amino acids. Germline V CDR1 and CDR2: SGHTA, FQGNSA. With 4 bases clipped from V and 1 base from J, the junction kept 2 bases outside the gene matches. CDR3 nucleotide sequence: TGTGCCAGCAGCTCGGACAGGGGATCCTACAATGAGCAGTTCTTC. Protein: CASSSDRGSYNEQFF.

The chain carries TRBV4-2 and TRBJ1-2; tentative D call: TRBD1 (6 bases). The V end was cut by 1 base, the J end by 8 bases, with 17 bases between. This CDR3 has 15 residues. Germline V CDR1 and CDR2: LGHNA, YNFKEQ. CDR3 protein: CASSQAEGDREGYTF. In DNA, the CDR3 is TGTGCCAGCAGCCAAGCCGAGGGGGACCGAGAGGGCTACACCTTC.

The chain couples TRBV7-8 to TRBJ1-2; tentatively, D is TRBD1 (6 bases). In germline, CDR1 is SGHVS, CDR2 FQNEAQ. The CDR3 has 14 residues. The V and J ends lost 6 bases and 0 bases respectively, with 11 bases between them. The CDR3 spells CASRQGPSNYGYTF. CDR3 DNA: TGTGCCAGCAGACAGGGACCTTCTAACTATGGCTACACCTTC.

V and J are TRBV7-6 and TRBJ2-7, with 13 nucleotides matching TRBD2. The CDR3 loop spans 16 amino acids. V gave up 5 bases and J gave up 6 bases; unmatched junction bases: 10. CDR1 and CDR2 from the germline V gene are SGHVS and FNYEAQ. CDR3: CASSHRLAGGRSEQYF. The CDR3 DNA sequence: TGTGCCAGCAGCCACAGACTAGCGGGAGGTCGTAGCGAGCAGTACTTC.

This chain joins TRBV7-9 and TRBJ2-5, with D perhaps matching TRBD1 (5 bases). Germline values: CDR1 SEHNR, CDR2 FQNEAQ (reference sequence). The germline V and J ends were trimmed by 1 base and 3 bases, with 18 bases remaining between them. The CDR3 contains 17 residues. The CDR3 bases are TGTGCCAGCAGCTTAGTTGTAGGGCAGGGATCCAAAGAGACCCAGTACTTC. Protein: CASSLVVGQGSKETQYF.

This clone was recorded only once. The chain uses TRBV9 and TRBJ2-1; either TRBD1 or TRBD2 may supply D (7 bases each). Trimming cost V 3 bases and J 0 bases, with 10 bases left between them. This CDR3 is built from 15 residues. Per germline, CDR1 SGDLS and CDR2 YYNGEE. CDR3 DNA: TGTGCCAGCAGCGAGCGGGACAGCTCCTACAATGAGCAGTTCTTC. It is translated as CASSERDSSYNEQFF.

This chain uses TRBV5-1 with TRBJ2-7; the match to TRBD1 covers 11 bases. This CDR3 is 19 amino acids long. Germline V gene sequence: CDR1 SGHRS, CDR2 YFSETQ. J lost 3 bases, V lost 0 bases, and 14 bases had no gene match. The CDR3 nucleotides are TGCGCCAGCAGCTTGGCCCTAAGAGGACAGGGGGCATCGGACTACGAGCAGTACTTC. Its protein product is CASSLALRGQGASDYEQYF.

This chain links TRBV10-3 with TRBJ2-2, with 7 nucleotides matching TRBD2. CDR3 length equals 17 residues. The V and J ends lost 0 bases and 1 base, in that order; junction bases with no gene match: 5. CDR1 and CDR2 from the germline V gene are ENHRY and SYGVKD. The CDR3, as DNA: TGTGCCATCAGTGAGTCTAGACTAGCTATGAACACCGGGGAGCTGTTTTTT. Translating it yields CAISESRLAMNTGELFF.

J is TRBJ1-1 and V is TRBV7-9, with a tentative D call TRBD1 (6 bases). V lost 8 bases and J 10 bases, leaving 20 bases between the germline ends. Looked up from germline, CDR1 is SEHNR and CDR2 is FQNEAQ (reference sequence). The CDR3 sequence is 13 residues long. The CDR3 sequence: CASCGGGVCVAFF. DNA of the CDR3: TGTGCCAGCTGCGGGGGCGGTGTATGTGTAGCTTTCTTT.